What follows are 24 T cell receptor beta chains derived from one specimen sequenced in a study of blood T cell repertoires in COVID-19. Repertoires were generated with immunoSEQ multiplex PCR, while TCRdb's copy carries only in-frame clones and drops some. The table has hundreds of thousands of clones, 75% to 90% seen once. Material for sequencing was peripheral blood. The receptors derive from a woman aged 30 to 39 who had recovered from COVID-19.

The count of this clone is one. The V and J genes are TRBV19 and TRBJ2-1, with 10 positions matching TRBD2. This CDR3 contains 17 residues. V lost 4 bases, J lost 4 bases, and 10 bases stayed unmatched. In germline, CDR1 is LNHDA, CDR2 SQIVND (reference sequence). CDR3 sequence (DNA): TGTGCCAGTAGTAAAGGCTTAGGACTAGCGGTATACAATGAGCAGTTCTTC. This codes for CASSKGLGLAVYNEQFF.

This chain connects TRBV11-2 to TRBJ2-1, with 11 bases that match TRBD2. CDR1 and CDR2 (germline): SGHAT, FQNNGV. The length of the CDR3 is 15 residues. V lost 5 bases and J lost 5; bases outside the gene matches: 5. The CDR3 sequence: CASSKLAGGHNEQFF. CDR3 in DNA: TGTGCCAGCAGCAAGCTAGCGGGGGGTCACAATGAGCAGTTCTTC.

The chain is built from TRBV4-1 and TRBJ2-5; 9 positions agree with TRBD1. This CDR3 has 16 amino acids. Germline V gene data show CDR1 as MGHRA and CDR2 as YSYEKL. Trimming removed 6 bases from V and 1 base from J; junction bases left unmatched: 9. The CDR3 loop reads CASSPTGTGIQETQYF. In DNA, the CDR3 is TGCGCCAGCAGTCCGACCGGGACAGGGATCCAAGAGACCCAGTACTTC.

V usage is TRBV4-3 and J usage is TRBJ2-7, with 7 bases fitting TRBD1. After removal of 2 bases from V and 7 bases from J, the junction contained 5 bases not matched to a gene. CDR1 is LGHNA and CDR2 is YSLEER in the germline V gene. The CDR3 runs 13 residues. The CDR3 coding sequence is TGCGCCAGCAGCCAACGGACAGGAACTGAGCAGTACTTC. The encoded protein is CASSQRTGTEQYF.

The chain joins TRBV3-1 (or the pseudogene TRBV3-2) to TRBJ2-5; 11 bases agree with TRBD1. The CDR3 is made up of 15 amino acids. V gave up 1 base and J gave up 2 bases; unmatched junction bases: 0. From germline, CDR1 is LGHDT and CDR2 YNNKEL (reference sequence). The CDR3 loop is CASSQGDRGQETQYF. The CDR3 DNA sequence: TGTGCCAGCAGCCAAGGGGACAGGGGGCAAGAGACCCAGTACTTC.

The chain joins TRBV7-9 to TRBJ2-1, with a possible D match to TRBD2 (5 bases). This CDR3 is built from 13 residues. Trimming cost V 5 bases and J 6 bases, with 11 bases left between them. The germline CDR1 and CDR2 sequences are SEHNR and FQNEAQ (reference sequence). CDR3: CASSRITSNEQFF. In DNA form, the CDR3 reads TGTGCCAGCAGCCGGATCACTAGCAATGAGCAGTTCTTC. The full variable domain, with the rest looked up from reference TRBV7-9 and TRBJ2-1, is DTGVSQNPRHKITKRGQNVTFRCDPISEHNRLYWYRQTLGQGPEFLTYFQNEAQLEKSRLLSDRFSAERPKGSFSTLEIQRTEQGDSAMYLCASSRITSNEQFFGPGTRLTVL.

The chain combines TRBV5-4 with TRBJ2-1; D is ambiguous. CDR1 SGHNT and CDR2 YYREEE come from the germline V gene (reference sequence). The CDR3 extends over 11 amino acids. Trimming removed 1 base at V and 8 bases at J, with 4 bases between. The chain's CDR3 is CASSLSYEQFF. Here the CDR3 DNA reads TGTGCCAGCAGCTTGTCTTATGAGCAGTTCTTC.

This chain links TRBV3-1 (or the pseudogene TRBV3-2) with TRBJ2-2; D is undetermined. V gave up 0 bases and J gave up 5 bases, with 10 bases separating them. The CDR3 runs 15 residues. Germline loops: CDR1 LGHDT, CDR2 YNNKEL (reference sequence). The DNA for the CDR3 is TGTGCCAGCAGCCAAGAAGTACAGTATACCGGGGAGCTGTTTTTT. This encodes CASSQEVQYTGELFF.

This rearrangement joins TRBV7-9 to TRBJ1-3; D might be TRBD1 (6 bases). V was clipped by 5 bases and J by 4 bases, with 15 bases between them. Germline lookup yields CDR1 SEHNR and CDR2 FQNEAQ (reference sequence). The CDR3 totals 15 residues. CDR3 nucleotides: TGTGCCAGCAGCCTCTACAGGGAAAAAGGAAACACCATATATTTT. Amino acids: CASSLYREKGNTIYF.

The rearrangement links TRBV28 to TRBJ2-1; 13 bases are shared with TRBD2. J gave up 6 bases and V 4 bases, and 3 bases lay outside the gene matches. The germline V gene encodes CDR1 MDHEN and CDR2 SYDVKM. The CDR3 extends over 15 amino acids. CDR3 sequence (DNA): TGTGCCAGCAGTTCTGGGACTAGCGGGGTCAATGAGCAGTTCTTC. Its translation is CASSSGTSGVNEQFF.

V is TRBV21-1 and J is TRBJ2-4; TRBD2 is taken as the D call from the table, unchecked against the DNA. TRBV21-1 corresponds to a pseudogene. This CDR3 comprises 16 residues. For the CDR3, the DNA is TGTGCCAGCAGCAAAGTGTCCGAGCCAGCCAAAAACATTCAGTACTTC. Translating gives CASSKVSEPAKNIQYF.

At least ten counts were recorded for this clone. The CDR3 region is CASSLFRGSGYTF. The CDR3 bases are TGTGCCAGCAGTTTATTCAGGGGCTCTGGCTACACCTTC. The J gene is TRBJ1-2, the V gene TRBV28; weak D call: TRBD1 (6 bases). Germline values: CDR1 MDHEN, CDR2 SYDVKM. CDR3 length equals 13 residues. V was trimmed by 1 base and J by 7 bases, leaving 10 bases between them.

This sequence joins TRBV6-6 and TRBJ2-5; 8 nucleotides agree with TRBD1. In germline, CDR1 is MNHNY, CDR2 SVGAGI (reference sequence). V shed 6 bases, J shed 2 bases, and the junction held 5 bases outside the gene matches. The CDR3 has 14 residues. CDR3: CASSLDRAQETQYF. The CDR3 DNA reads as TGTGCCAGCAGCTTGGACAGGGCACAAGAGACCCAGTACTTC.

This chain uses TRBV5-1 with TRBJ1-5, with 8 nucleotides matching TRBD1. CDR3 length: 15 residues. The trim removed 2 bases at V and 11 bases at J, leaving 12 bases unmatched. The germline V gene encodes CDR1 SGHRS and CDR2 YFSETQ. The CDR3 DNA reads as TGCGCCAGCAGCTTCGGGGACAGGTTCCCCTATTCCCAGCATTTT. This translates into CASSFGDRFPYSQHF.

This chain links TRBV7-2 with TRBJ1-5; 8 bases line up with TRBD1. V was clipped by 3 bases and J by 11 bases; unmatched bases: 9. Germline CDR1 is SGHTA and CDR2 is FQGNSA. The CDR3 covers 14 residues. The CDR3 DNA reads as TGTGCCAGCAGCTTGACAGGGGTTGGAGGGACCCAGCATTTT. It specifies CASSLTGVGGTQHF.

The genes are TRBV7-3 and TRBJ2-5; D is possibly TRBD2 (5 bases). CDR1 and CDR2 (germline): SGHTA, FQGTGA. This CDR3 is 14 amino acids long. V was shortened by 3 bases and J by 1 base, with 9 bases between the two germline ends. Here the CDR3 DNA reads TGTGCCAGCAGCTTCGCGGGTGCCCAAGAGACCCAGTACTTC. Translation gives CASSFAGAQETQYF.

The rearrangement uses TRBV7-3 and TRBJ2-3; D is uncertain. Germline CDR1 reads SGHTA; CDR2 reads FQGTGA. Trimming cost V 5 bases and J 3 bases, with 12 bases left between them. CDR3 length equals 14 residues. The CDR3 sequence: CASSPTSRTDTQYF. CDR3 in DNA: TGTGCCAGCAGCCCAACCTCTCGGACAGATACGCAGTATTTT.

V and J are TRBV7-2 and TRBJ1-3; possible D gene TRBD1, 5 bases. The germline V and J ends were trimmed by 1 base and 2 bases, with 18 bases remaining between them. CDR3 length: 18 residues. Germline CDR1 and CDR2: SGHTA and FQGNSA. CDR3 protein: CASSLEGSRMLAGNTIYF. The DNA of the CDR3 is TGTGCCAGCAGCTTAGAGGGGTCGAGGATGTTGGCTGGAAACACCATATATTTT.

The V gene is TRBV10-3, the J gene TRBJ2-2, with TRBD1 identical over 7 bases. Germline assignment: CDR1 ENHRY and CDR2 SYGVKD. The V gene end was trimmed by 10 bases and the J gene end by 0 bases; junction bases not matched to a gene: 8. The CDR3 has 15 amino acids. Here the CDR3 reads CATLRQGPNTGELFF. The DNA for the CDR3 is TGTGCCACCCTAAGACAGGGCCCGAACACCGGGGAGCTGTTTTTT.

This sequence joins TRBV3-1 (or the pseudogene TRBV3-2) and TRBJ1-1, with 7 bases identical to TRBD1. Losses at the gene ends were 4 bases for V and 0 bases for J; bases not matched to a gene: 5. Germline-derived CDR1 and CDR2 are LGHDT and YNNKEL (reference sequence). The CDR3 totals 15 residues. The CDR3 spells CASSPPGTVNTEAFF. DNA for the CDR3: TGTGCCAGCAGCCCACCCGGGACAGTGAACACTGAAGCTTTCTTT.

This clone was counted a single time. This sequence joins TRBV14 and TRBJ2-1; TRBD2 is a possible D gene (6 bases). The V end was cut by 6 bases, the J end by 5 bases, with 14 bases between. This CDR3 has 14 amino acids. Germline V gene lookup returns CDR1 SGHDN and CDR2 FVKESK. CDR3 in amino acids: CASRPGGGNNEQFF. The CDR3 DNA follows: TGTGCCAGCAGACCCGGTGGGGGGAACAATGAGCAGTTCTTC.

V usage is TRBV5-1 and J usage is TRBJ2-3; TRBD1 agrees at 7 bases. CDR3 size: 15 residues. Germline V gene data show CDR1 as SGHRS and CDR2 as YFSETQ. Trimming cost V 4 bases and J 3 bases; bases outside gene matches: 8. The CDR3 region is CASSPRDRGTDTQYF. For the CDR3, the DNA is TGCGCCAGCAGCCCTCGGGACAGAGGGACAGATACGCAGTATTTT.

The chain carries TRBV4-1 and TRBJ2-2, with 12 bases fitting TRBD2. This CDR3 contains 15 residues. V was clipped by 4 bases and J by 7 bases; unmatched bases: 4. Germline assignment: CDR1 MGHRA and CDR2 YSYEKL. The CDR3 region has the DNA TGCGCCAGCAGCCGCGGACTAGCGGGGAACGGGGAGCTGTTTTTT. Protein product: CASSRGLAGNGELFF.

Here the CDR3 reads CASSSPSEQYF. For the CDR3, the DNA is TGTGCCAGCAGTTCCCCTTCCGAGCAGTACTTC. The genes are TRBV28 and TRBJ2-7; D not certain. CDR3 size: 11 residues. Per the germline V gene, CDR1 is MDHEN and CDR2 is SYDVKM. The germline V and J ends were trimmed by 4 bases and 6 bases, with 7 bases remaining between them.